This TCR beta chain was recovered during a study of vaccination and CD4 T cells after COVID-19. Study overall: Overlapping peptides of the spike proteins of SARS-CoV-2, HCoV-NL63, HCoV-OC43 and HCoV-229E were used for cell stimulation.

Comments on this clonotype: What it recognizes is unknown.

Treatment here: roughly ten-day PBMC culture with coronavirus spike peptide pools or control peptides (ViraFEST assay). V gave up 0 bases and J gave up 1 base, with 7 bases separating them. The CDR3 totals 14 residues. Germline CDR1 is SGHNT and CDR2 is YYREEE (reference sequence). Sequenced with the Oncomine TCR Beta short-read assay was DNA taken from cultured CD4+ T cells. TCRdb called the PCR reads again in MiXCR, with one record for every CDR3 protein. The profile covers roughly 21,000 distinct CDR3 sequences, with under 80% appearing a single time and about 21% taken by the ten largest. The specimen comprised CD4+ T cells from blood, cultured in vitro, sampled before SARS-CoV-2 vaccination. This TCR came from a human donor who received a COVID-19 vaccine. The V and J genes are TRBV5-4 and TRBJ1-2; a possible D gene is TRBD1 (5 bases). The CDR3 is CASSLGQINYGYTF. In nucleotides, the CDR3 is TGTGCCAGCAGCTTGGGACAGATTAACTATGGCTACACCTTC.